These 25 T cell receptor beta chains originate from one sample sequenced in a study of T cells expressing NK-cell markers. TCRdb reprocessed the 5' RACE reads and reports one entry per CDR3 protein, with no DNA. The sample totals some 410,000 distinct CDR3 sequences. Sequenced input: blood T cells: a sorted CD56 or NKG2C T cell subset, CD4+ or CD8+ T cells, or bulk PBMC T cells (not recorded which). The receptors originated from a woman aged 18-70 years in good health.

The rearrangement joins TRBV7-2 to TRBJ2-6. In germline, CDR1 is SGHTA, CDR2 FQGNSA. The CDR3 sequence is 15 residues long. The CDR3 loop is CASSLRSSGANVLTF.

This chain joins TRBV7-3 and TRBJ2-3; TCRdb reports TRBD1, a call that lacks DNA to check it against. There are 14 residues in the CDR3. Germline V lookup: CDR1 SGHTA, CDR2 FQGTGA. This chain's CDR3 is CASSYGQSTDTQYF.

This rearrangement joins TRBV6-2 or TRBV6-3 to TRBJ2-4. The length of the CDR3 is 14 residues. Per the germline V gene, CDR1 is MNHEY and CDR2 is SVGEGT. CDR3 sequence reads: CASTTPRAQNIQYF.

The chain uses TRBV11-2 and TRBJ2-1; TCRdb calls TRBD2, which cannot be checked without DNA. The CDR3 consists of 15 residues. Germline CDR1 and CDR2: SGHAT and FQNNGV. The CDR3 spells CASSTDLAPANEQFF.

The rearrangement uses TRBV6-5 and TRBJ1-4. The germline V gene has CDR1 MNHEY and CDR2 SVGAGI. The CDR3 contains 16 residues. The CDR3 loop is CASSYFHGATNEKLFF.

This sequence joins TRBV4-3 and TRBJ2-2; TCRdb indicates TRBD1, and absent DNA this call remains unverified. Germline CDR1 and CDR2: LGHNA and YSLEER. This CDR3 is 13 amino acids long. CDR3 protein: CASSPVGAGELFF.

The chain is built from TRBV6-1 and TRBJ1-1; the D call of TRBD1 rests on TCRdb alone, since no DNA is present to check it. CDR3 length: 14 residues. Looked up from germline, CDR1 is MNHNS and CDR2 is SASEGT. CDR3 region: CASTGRVLGTEAFF.

This chain links TRBV12-3 or TRBV12-4 with TRBJ1-5; TCRdb returns TRBD1, unconfirmable since there is no DNA. The CDR3 length is 16 residues. The CDR3 loop is CASSHKGGQVRQPQHF.

The chain uses TRBV25-1 and TRBJ1-6; TCRdb's D call of TRBD1 is untestable without DNA. The CDR3 consists of 14 residues. Per germline, CDR1 MGHDK and CDR2 SYGVNS. The CDR3 sequence is CASSDGQFNSPLHF.

This rearrangement joins TRBV15 to TRBJ2-5. Germline CDR1 LNHNV, CDR2 YYDKDF (reference sequence). The CDR3 runs to 14 residues. CDR3 amino acids: CATSRVTGVETQYF.

The chain recombines TRBV7-2 with TRBJ1-5; TCRdb returns TRBD1, unconfirmable since there is no DNA. Germline lookup yields CDR1 SGHTA and CDR2 FQGNSA. This CDR3 region has 15 residues. The CDR3: CASSLRYREVQPQHF.

V usage is TRBV19 and J usage is TRBJ1-2; the D gene TCRdb calls, TRBD1, cannot be checked with no DNA. The CDR3 extends over 12 amino acids. CDR1 and CDR2 (germline): LNHDA, SQIVND (reference sequence). The CDR3 spells CASSILTGGYTF. Combining the CDR3 with reference TRBV19 and TRBJ1-2 gives the whole variable domain DGGITQSPKYLFRKEGQNVTLSCEQNLNHDAMYWYRQDPGQGLRLIYYSQIVNDFQKGDIAEGYSVSREKKESFPLTVTSAQKNPTAFYLCASSILTGGYTFGSGTRLTVV.

The rearrangement joins TRBV12-3 or TRBV12-4 to TRBJ2-3; TCRdb outputs TRBD1, but without DNA this stays unchecked. The CDR3 covers 16 residues. This chain's CDR3 is CASSLRTGGLADTQYF.

This sequence joins TRBV7-9 and TRBJ2-7. This CDR3 region has 13 residues. Germline assignment: CDR1 SEHNR and CDR2 FQNEAQ (reference sequence). The CDR3 reads CASSKSLSYEQYF.

CDR3 sequence reads: CSAEKPGQWNTEAFF. This chain links TRBV20-1 with TRBJ1-1; the D gene TCRdb calls, TRBD1, cannot be checked with no DNA. The CDR3 covers 15 residues. The germline V gene encodes CDR1 DFQATT and CDR2 SNEGSKA (reference sequence).

The chain recombines TRBV5-1 with TRBJ1-1; there is no DNA to check the TCRdb D call of TRBD1. This CDR3 has 15 residues. Looked up from germline, CDR1 is SGHRS and CDR2 is YFSETQ. CDR3 sequence reads: CASSSTTGQGTEAFF.

The V gene is TRBV20-1, the J gene TRBJ2-1; TCRdb proposes TRBD1, but this gene call is untestable without DNA. CDR3 size: 14 residues. Germline V gene sequence: CDR1 DFQATT, CDR2 SNEGSKA (reference sequence). CDR3: CSARVAGPYNEQFF.

The V call is TRBV19, the J call TRBJ2-5; lacking DNA, the TRBD2 call made by TCRdb goes unchecked. This CDR3 has 16 amino acids. Per the germline V gene, CDR1 is LNHDA and CDR2 is SQIVND (reference sequence). The CDR3 sequence: CASRPLAGGPKETQYF. Together with reference TRBV19 and TRBJ2-5, the CDR3 gives the full variable domain: DGGITQSPKYLFRKEGQNVTLSCEQNLNHDAMYWYRQDPGQGLRLIYYSQIVNDFQKGDIAEGYSVSREKKESFPLTVTSAQKNPTAFYLCASRPLAGGPKETQYFGPGTRLLVL.

The rearrangement links TRBV5-1 to TRBJ2-1; the D gene TCRdb calls, TRBD2, cannot be checked with no DNA. The V gene's germline CDR1 is SGHRS and CDR2 YFSETQ. The CDR3 sequence is 16 residues long. CDR3 sequence reads: CASSRTSGPSYNEQFF.

The chain combines TRBV7-8 with TRBJ2-5; the TRBD1 assignment by TCRdb is unverifiable without DNA. The CDR3 is 18 amino acids. From germline, CDR1 is SGHVS and CDR2 FQNEAQ. CDR3 in amino acids: CASSLVVWQGTEKETQYF. Full variable domain (rest looked up from reference TRBV7-8 and TRBJ2-5): GAGVSQSPRYKVAKRGQDVALRCDPISGHVSLFWYQQALGQGPEFLTYFQNEAQLDKSGLPSDRFFAERPEGSVSTLKIQRTQQEDSAVYLCASSLVVWQGTEKETQYFGPGTRLLVL.

The chain couples TRBV6-4 to TRBJ1-1; the TCRdb D gene call, TRBD1, has no DNA to confirm it. CDR3 size: 16 residues. CDR1 and CDR2 from the germline V gene are MRHNA and SNTAGT. CDR3 loop: CASRPGTGGWDTEAFF.

V usage is TRBV9 and J usage is TRBJ2-1. Germline CDR1 reads SGDLS; CDR2 reads YYNGEE. The CDR3 consists of 15 residues. The chain's CDR3 is CASSVGGTTYNEQFF.

Here the CDR3 reads CSAKRETYNEQFF. V usage is TRBV20-1 and J usage is TRBJ2-1; the D call from TCRdb, TRBD2, cannot be confirmed without DNA. The CDR3 extends over 13 amino acids. The germline V gene encodes CDR1 DFQATT and CDR2 SNEGSKA (reference sequence).

The V call is TRBV5-6, the J call TRBJ2-5; the D call of TRBD2 rests on TCRdb alone, since no DNA is present to check it. Germline CDR1 is SGHDT and CDR2 is YYEEEE. This CDR3 contains 16 residues. CDR3 protein: CASSLAGRVLRETQYF.

The V call is TRBV7-9, the J call TRBJ2-2; lacking DNA, the TRBD2 call made by TCRdb goes unchecked. Germline CDR1 SEHNR, CDR2 FQNEAQ (reference sequence). The CDR3 totals 16 residues. This CDR3 reads CASSSEREGNTGELFF.